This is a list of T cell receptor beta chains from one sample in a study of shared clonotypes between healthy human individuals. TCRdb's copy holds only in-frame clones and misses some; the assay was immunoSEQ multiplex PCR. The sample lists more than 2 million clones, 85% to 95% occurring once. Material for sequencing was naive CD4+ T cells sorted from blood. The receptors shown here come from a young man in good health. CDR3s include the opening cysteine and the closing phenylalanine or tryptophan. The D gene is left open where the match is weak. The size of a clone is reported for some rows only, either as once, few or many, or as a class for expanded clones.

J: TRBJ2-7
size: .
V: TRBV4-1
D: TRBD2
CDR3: CASSQDQLAGSYEQYF
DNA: TGCGCCAGCAGCCAAGACCAACTAGCGGGCTCCTACGAGCAGTACTTC

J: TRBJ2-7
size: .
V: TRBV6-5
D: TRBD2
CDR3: CASMGGNSNEQYF
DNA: TGTGCCAGCATGGGAGGGAACTCAAACGAGCAGTACTTC

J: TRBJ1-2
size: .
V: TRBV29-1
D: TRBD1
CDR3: CSVSKGQGHGYTF
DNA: TGCAGCGTTAGCAAAGGACAGGGCCATGGCTACACCTTC

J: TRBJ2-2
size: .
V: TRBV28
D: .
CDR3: CASEGTYTGELFF
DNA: TGTGCCAGCGAGGGGACCTACACCGGGGAGCTGTTTTTT

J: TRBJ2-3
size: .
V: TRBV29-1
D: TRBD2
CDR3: CSVTSGGPPDTQYF
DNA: TGCAGCGTAACTAGCGGGGGGCCCCCAGATACGCAGTATTTT

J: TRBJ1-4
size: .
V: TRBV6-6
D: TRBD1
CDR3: CASTGQGSFNEKLFF
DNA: TGTGCCAGCACGGGACAGGGAAGTTTTAATGAAAAACTGTTTTTT

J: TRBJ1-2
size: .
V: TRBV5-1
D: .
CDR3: CASSSDRPNYGYTF
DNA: TGCGCCAGCAGCTCCGACAGGCCTAACTATGGCTACACCTTC

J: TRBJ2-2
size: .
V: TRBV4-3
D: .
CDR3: CASSHTYGELFF
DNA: TGCGCCAGCAGCCATACGTACGGGGAGCTGTTTTTT

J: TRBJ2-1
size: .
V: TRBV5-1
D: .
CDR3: CASSVTGRSLYNEQFF
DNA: TGCGCCAGCAGCGTGACAGGCAGATCCCTGTACAATGAGCAGTTCTTC

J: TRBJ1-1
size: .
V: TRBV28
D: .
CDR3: CASGQHGNTEAFF
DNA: TGTGCCAGCGGACAACACGGGAACACTGAAGCTTTCTTT

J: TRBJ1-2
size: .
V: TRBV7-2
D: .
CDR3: CASSPGNYGYTF
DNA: TGTGCCAGCAGCCCTGGGAACTATGGCTACACCTTC

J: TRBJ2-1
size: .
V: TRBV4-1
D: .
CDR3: CASSQDKVSSDTNYNEQFF
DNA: TGCGCCAGCAGCCAAGATAAGGTATCTAGCGACACGAACTACAATGAGCAGTTCTTC

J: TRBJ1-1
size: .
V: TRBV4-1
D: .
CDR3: CASSQVWEKAFF
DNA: TGCGCCAGCAGCCAAGTATGGGAGAAAGCTTTCTTT

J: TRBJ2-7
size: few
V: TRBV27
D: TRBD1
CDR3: CASRNRGEQYF
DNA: TGTGCCAGCAGGAACAGGGGTGAGCAGTACTTC

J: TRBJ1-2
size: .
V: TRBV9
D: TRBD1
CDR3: CASSGHTGTGALNYGYTF
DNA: TGTGCCAGCAGCGGACACACCGGGACAGGGGCCCTCAACTATGGCTACACCTTC

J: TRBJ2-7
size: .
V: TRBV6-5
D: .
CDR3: CASSSDPTHSYEQYF
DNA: TGTGCCAGCAGCTCCGACCCCACCCACTCCTACGAGCAGTACTTC

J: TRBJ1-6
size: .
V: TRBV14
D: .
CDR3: CASSLGGSSYNSPLHF
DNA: TGTGCCAGCTCTTTGGGCGGGAGCTCCTATAATTCACCCCTCCACTTT

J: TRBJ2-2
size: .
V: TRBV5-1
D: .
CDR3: CASRAEGNTGELFF
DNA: TGCGCCAGCAGGGCAGAAGGTAACACCGGGGAGCTGTTTTTT

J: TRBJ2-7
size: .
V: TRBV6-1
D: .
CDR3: CASSEYRGAYEQYF
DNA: TGTGCCAGCAGTGAATATAGAGGGGCCTACGAGCAGTACTTC

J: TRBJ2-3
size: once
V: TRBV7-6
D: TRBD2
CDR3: CASSLASGSPGDTQYF
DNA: TGTGCCAGCAGCTTGGCTAGCGGGAGTCCGGGGGATACGCAGTATTTT

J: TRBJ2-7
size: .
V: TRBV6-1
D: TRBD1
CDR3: CASSRTGAYEQYF
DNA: TGTGCCAGCAGCCGGACAGGAGCCTACGAGCAGTACTTC

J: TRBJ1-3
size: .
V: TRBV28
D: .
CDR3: CASSPGSSGNTIYF
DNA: TGTGCCAGCAGTCCCGGAAGCTCTGGAAACACCATATATTTT

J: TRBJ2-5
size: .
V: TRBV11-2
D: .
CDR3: CASSLGGLREETQYF
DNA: TGTGCCAGCAGCCTCGGGGGACTCCGAGAAGAGACCCAGTACTTC

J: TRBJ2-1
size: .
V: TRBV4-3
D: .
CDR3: CASSQVLGPREQFF
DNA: TGCGCCAGCAGCCAAGTGCTAGGTCCGAGGGAGCAGTTCTTC

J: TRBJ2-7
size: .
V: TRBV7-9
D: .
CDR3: CASSLGQGMNEQYF
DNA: TGTGCCAGCAGCTTAGGGCAGGGGATGAACGAGCAGTACTTC

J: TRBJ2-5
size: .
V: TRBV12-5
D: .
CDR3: CASGPGGGLGETQYF
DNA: TGTGCTAGTGGTCCCGGCGGCGGTTTGGGAGAGACCCAGTACTTC

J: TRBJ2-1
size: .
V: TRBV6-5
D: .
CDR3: CASSYGLYNEQFF
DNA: TGTGCCAGCAGTTACGGACTTTACAATGAGCAGTTCTTC

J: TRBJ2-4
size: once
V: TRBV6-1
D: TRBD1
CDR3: CASTSGQFSIQYF
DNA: TGTGCCAGCACTTCGGGACAGTTTTCCATTCAGTACTTC

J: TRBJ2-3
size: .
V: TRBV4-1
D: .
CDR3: CASSQVIDTQYF
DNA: TGCGCCAGCAGCCAAGTTATAGATACGCAGTATTTT

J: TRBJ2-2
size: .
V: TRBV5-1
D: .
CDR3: CASTREGGTGELFF
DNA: TGCGCCAGCACAAGGGAAGGAGGCACCGGGGAGCTGTTTTTT

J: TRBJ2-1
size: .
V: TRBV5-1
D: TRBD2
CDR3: CASSYKLAGTNEQFF
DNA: TGCGCCAGCAGTTATAAACTAGCGGGAACCAATGAGCAGTTCTTC